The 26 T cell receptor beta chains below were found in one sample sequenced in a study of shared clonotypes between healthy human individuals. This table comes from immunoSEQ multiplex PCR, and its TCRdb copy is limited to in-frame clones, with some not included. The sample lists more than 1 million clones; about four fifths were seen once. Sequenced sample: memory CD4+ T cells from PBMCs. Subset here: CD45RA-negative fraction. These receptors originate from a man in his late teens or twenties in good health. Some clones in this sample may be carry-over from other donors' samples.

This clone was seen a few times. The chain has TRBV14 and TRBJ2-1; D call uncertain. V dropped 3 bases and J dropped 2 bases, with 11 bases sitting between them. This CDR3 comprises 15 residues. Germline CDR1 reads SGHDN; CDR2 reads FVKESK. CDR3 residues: CASSQSGPTYNEQFF. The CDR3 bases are TGTGCCAGCAGCCAGTCCGGGCCCACCTACAATGAGCAGTTCTTC.

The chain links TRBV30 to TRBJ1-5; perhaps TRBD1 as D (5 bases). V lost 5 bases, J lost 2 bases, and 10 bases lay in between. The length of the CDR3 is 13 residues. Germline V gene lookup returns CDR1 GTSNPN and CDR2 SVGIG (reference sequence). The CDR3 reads CAWGGVGNQPQHF. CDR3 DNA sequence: TGTGCCTGGGGGGGAGTGGGCAATCAGCCCCAGCATTTT.

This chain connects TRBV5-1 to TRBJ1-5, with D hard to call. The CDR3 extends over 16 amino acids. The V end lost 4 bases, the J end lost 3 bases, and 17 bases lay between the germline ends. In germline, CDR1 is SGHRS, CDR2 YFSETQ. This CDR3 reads CASSDAPREHNQPQHF. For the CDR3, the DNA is TGCGCCAGCAGCGATGCCCCTCGGGAGCACAATCAGCCCCAGCATTTT.

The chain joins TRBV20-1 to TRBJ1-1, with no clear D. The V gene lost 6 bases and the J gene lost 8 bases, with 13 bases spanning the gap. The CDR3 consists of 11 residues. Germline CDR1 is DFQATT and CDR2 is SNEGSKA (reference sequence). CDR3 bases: TGCAGTGCCAACCCTCAAGGGGAAGCTTTCTTT. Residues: CSANPQGEAFF.

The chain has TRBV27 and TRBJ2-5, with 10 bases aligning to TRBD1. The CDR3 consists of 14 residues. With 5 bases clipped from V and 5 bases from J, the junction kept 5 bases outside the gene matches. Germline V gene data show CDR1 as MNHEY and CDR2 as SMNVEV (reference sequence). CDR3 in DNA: TGTGCCAGCAGTCTGGGACAGGGGTTCGAGACCCAGTACTTC. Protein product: CASSLGQGFETQYF.

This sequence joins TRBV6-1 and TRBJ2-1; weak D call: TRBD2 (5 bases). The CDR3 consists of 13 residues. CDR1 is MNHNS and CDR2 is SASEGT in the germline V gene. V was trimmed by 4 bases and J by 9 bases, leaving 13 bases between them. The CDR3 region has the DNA TGTGCCAGCAGTGGTCGGGCGGGTGGTGAGCAGTTCTTC. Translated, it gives CASSGRAGGEQFF.

Written as DNA, the CDR3 is TGTGCCAGCAGCTTAAGAACGGGACTTAGACCAGAAAAACTGTTTTTT. Protein sequence: CASSLRTGLRPEKLFF. The gene calls are TRBV5-4 and TRBJ1-4, with a tentative D call TRBD1 (5 bases). V was cut by 2 bases and J by 8 bases, with 19 bases left in between. Germline-derived CDR1 and CDR2 are SGHNT and YYREEE (reference sequence). CDR3 size: 16 residues.

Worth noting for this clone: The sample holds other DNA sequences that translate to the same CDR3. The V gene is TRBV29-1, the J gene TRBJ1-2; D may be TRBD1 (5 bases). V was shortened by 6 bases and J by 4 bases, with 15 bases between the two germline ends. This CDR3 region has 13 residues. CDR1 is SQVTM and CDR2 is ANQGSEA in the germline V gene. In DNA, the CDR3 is TGCAGCGTCAATCCCCGGGGCCTCTATGGCTACACCTTC. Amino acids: CSVNPRGLYGYTF. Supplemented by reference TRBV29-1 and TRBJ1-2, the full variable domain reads SAVISQKPSRDICQRGTSLTIQCQVDSQVTMMFWYRQQPGQSLTLIATANQGSEATYESGFVIDKFPISRPNLTFSTLTVSNMSPEDSSIYLCSVNPRGLYGYTFGSGTRLTVV.

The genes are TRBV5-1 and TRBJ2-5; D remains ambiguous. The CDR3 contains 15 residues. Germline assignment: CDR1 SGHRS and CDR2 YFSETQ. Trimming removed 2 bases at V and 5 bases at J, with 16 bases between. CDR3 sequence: CASSFGPAGWETQYF. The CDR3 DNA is TGCGCCAGCAGCTTCGGGCCGGCCGGGTGGGAGACCCAGTACTTC. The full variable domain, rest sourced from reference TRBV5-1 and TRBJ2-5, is KAGVTQTPRYLIKTRGQQVTLSCSPISGHRSVSWYQQTPGQGLQFLFEYFSETQRNKGNFPGRFSGRQFSNSRSEMNVSTLELGDSALYLCASSFGPAGWETQYFGPGTRLLVL.

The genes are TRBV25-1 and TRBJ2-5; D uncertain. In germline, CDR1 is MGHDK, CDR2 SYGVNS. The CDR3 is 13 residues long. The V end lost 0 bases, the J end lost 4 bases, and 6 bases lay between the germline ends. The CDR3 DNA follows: TGTGCCAGCAGTGAATATTCTGGAGAGACCCAGTACTTC. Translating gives CASSEYSGETQYF.

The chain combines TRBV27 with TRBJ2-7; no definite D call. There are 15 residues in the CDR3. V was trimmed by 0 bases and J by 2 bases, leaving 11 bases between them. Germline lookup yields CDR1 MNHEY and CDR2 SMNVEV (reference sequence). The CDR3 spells CASSLSVGRAYEQYF. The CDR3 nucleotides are TGTGCCAGCAGTTTATCTGTCGGCCGGGCCTACGAGCAGTACTTC.

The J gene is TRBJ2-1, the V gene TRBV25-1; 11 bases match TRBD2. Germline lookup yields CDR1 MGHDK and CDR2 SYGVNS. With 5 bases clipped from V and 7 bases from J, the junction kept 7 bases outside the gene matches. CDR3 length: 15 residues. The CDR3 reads CASSPTSGRGNEQFF. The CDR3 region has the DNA TGTGCCAGCAGTCCTACTAGCGGGAGAGGTAATGAGCAGTTCTTC.

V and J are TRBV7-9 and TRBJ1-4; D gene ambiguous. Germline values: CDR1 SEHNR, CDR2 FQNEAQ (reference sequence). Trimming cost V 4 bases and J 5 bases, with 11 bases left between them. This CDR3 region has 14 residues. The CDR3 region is CASSSGLGNEKLFF. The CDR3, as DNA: TGTGCCAGCAGCTCTGGACTGGGAAATGAAAAACTGTTTTTT.

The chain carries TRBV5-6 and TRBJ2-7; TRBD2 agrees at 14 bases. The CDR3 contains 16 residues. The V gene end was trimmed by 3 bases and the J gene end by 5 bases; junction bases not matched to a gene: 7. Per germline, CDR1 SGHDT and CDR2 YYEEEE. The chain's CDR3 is CASSWNMGLAGDEQYF. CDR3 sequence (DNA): TGTGCCAGCAGCTGGAACATGGGACTAGCGGGAGACGAGCAGTACTTC.

The CDR3 DNA follows: TGTGCCAGCAGAGGGAACAGGGGTATCTCCTACGAGCAGTACTTC. It yields the protein CASRGNRGISYEQYF. The V and J genes are TRBV28 and TRBJ2-7, with 7 positions matching TRBD1. The CDR3 has 15 amino acids. Germline V CDR1 and CDR2: MDHEN, SYDVKM. J lost 0 bases, V lost 6 bases, and 8 bases had no gene match.

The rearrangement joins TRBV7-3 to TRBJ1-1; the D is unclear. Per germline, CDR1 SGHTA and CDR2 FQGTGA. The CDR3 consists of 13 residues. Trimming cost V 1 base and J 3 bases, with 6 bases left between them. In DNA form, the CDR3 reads TGTGCCAGCAGCTTAAGAGTTGACACTGAAGCTTTCTTT. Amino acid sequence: CASSLRVDTEAFF.

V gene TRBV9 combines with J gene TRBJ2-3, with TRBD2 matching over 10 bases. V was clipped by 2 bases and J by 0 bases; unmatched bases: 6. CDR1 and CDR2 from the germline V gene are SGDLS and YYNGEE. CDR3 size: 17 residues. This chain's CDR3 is CASSVSLAGASTDTQYF. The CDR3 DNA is TGTGCCAGCAGCGTCTCGCTAGCGGGGGCCAGCACAGATACGCAGTATTTT.

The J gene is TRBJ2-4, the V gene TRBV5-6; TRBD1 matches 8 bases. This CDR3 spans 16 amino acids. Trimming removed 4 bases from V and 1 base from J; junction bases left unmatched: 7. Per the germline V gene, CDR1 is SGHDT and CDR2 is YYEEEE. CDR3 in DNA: TGTGCCAGCAGCCGGGGACAGGTACGGGCCAAAAACATTCAGTACTTC. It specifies CASSRGQVRAKNIQYF.

In DNA form, the CDR3 reads TGTGCCAGCTCCCCTAGCGGTACAGGAATCGAGCAGTACTTC. Protein: CASSPSGTGIEQYF. The V gene is TRBV18, the J gene TRBJ2-7, with TRBD2 matching 7 bases. Germline V gives CDR1 KGHSH, CDR2 LQKENI. The V segment lost 6 bases and the J segment 6 bases; nucleotides outside the gene matches: 11. The CDR3 length is 14 residues.

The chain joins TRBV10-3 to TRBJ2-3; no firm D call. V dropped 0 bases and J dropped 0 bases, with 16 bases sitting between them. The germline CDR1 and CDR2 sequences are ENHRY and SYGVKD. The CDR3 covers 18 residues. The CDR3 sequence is CAISESSISGSSTDTQYF. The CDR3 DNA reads TGTGCCATCAGTGAGTCCTCTATCTCCGGTTCTAGCACAGATACGCAGTATTTT.

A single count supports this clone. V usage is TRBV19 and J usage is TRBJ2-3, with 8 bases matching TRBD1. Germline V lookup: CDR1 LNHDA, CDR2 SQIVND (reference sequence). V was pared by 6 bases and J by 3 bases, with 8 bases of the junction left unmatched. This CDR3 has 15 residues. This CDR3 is CASRPGQGRTDTQYF. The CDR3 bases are TGTGCCAGTAGGCCTGGACAGGGCAGGACAGATACGCAGTATTTT.

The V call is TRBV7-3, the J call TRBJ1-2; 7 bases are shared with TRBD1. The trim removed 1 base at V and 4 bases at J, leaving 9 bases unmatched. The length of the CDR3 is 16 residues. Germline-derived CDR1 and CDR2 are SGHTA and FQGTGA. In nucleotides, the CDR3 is TGTGCCAGCAGCTTAAACCCCAGGGGGACCACCTATGGCTACACCTTC. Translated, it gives CASSLNPRGTTYGYTF.

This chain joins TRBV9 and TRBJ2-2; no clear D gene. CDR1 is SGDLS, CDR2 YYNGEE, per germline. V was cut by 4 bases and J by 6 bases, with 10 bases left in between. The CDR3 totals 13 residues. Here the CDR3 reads CASSSPGPGELFF. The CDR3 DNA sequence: TGTGCCAGCAGCTCCCCCGGGCCCGGGGAGCTGTTTTTT.

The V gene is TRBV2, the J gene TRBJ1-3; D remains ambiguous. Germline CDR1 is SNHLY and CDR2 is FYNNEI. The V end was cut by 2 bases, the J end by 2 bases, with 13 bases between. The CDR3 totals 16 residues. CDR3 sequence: CASSEITSLAGNTIYF. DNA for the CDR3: TGTGCCAGCAGTGAAATCACGAGCTTAGCTGGAAACACCATATATTTT.

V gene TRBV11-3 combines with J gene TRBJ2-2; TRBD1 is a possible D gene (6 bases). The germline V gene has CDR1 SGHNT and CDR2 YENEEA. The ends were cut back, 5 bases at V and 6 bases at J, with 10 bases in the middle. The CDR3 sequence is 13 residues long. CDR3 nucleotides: TGTGCCAGCAGCACCCCAGGGGCCGGGGAGCTGTTTTTT. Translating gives CASSTPGAGELFF.

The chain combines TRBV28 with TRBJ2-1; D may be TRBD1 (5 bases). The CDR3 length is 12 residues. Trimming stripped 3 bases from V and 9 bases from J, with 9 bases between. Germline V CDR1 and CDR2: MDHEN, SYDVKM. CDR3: CASSLKGREQFF. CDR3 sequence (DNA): TGTGCCAGCAGTTTGAAGGGGCGTGAGCAGTTCTTC.